This passage covers 15 T cell receptor beta chains from one sample sequenced in a study of shared clonotypes between healthy human individuals. Assay used: immunoSEQ multiplex PCR; TCRdb lists only in-frame clones, some missing. The table has hundreds of thousands of clones, about 74% seen once. Sequenced material: memory CD4+ T cells sorted from blood. Subset reported: CD45RA-negative fraction. All receptors derive from a woman younger than 45 in good health.

The J gene is TRBJ1-2, the V gene TRBV23-1, with a tentative D call TRBD1 (5 bases). TRBV23-1 is classed as an ORF, of uncertain function. The CDR3 consists of 15 residues. Trimming took 8 bases from V and 5 from J, leaving 21 bases between them. CDR3 sequence: CASRNPGPGRYGYTF. The CDR3 DNA is TGCGCCAGCCGAAATCCAGGGCCAGGGCGATATGGCTACACCTTC.

The chain recombines TRBV2 with TRBJ2-5, with D perhaps TRBD1 (5 bases). V gave up 5 bases and J gave up 7 bases, with 11 bases separating them. Germline V gives CDR1 SNHLY, CDR2 FYNNEI. The CDR3 covers 12 residues. DNA of the CDR3: TGTGCCAGCAGTCTCCTCCAGGGGACCCAGTACTTC. Its protein is CASSLLQGTQYF.

Notes on this clone: Additional DNA sequences in this sample encode the identical CDR3. This sequence joins TRBV5-1 and TRBJ1-5; D gene unclear. The length of the CDR3 is 14 residues. Germline V gene lookup returns CDR1 SGHRS and CDR2 YFSETQ. V dropped 3 bases and J dropped 3 bases, with 10 bases sitting between them. The CDR3 is CASSWGEINQPQHF. The CDR3 nucleotides are TGCGCCAGCAGCTGGGGAGAAATCAATCAGCCCCAGCATTTT.

This chain joins TRBV6-1 and TRBJ2-7; no clear D. Germline CDR1 reads MNHNS; CDR2 reads SASEGT. The CDR3 runs to 15 residues. Deletions cut 0 bases from V and 5 bases from J, with 14 bases between. The CDR3 here is CASSEAQRSPNEQYF. The CDR3 bases are TGTGCCAGCAGTGAAGCCCAGCGCTCTCCCAACGAGCAGTACTTC.

V and J are TRBV5-1 and TRBJ1-2; a possible D gene is TRBD1 (5 bases). Deletions cut 0 bases from V and 3 bases from J, with 12 bases between. Germline CDR1 reads SGHRS; CDR2 reads YFSETQ. The length of the CDR3 is 15 residues. CDR3 in DNA: TGCGCCAGCAGCTTGGCCGGGGGGTTCGACTATGGCTACACCTTC. The encoded protein is CASSLAGGFDYGYTF.

The V gene is TRBV7-3, the J gene TRBJ2-3; D not certain. The CDR3 covers 13 residues. From germline, CDR1 is SGHTA and CDR2 FQGTGA. V was cut by 3 bases and J by 3 bases, with 7 bases left in between. CDR3 sequence reads: CASSFTPTDTQYF. CDR3 in DNA: TGTGCCAGCAGCTTTACCCCTACAGATACGCAGTATTTT.

The V and J genes are TRBV2 and TRBJ2-5; D possibly corresponds to TRBD1 (6 bases). Trimming stripped 7 bases from V and 0 bases from J, with 12 bases between. Germline CDR1 and CDR2: SNHLY and FYNNEI. CDR3 length: 14 residues. The CDR3 nucleotides read TGTGCCAGCAACTTTGACAGGAACCAAGAGACCCAGTACTTC. Protein product: CASNFDRNQETQYF.

This chain links TRBV4-1 with TRBJ2-1; 7 bases line up with TRBD2. The trim removed 1 base at V and 0 bases at J, leaving 6 bases unmatched. CDR3 length: 17 amino acids. Germline CDR1 is MGHRA and CDR2 is YSYEKL. The CDR3 reads CASSQGVGGSSYNEQFF. In nucleotides, the CDR3 is TGCGCCAGCAGCCAAGGAGTGGGCGGGAGCTCCTACAATGAGCAGTTCTTC.

The V call is TRBV19, the J call TRBJ2-7; possible D gene TRBD1, 6 bases. The CDR3 has 14 residues. Germline CDR1 is LNHDA and CDR2 is SQIVND (reference sequence). The V end was cut by 5 bases, the J end by 5 bases, with 16 bases between. CDR3 in amino acids: CASSPGTIAHEQYF. The CDR3 DNA is TGTGCCAGTAGTCCCGGGACAATCGCCCACGAGCAGTACTTC.

V usage is TRBV5-6 and J usage is TRBJ2-1; a weak D match, TRBD2 (5 bases). The V and J ends lost 0 bases and 1 base respectively, with 8 bases between them. Germline V gene lookup returns CDR1 SGHDT and CDR2 YYEEEE. CDR3 length equals 15 residues. The CDR3 spells CASSLGTQSYNEQFF. In DNA form, the CDR3 reads TGTGCCAGCAGCTTGGGGACTCAGTCCTACAATGAGCAGTTCTTC.

This chain connects TRBV19 to TRBJ1-2, with D perhaps TRBD1 (5 bases). This CDR3 spans 15 amino acids. Germline CDR1 is LNHDA and CDR2 is SQIVND (reference sequence). Trimming cost V 4 bases and J 4 bases, with 16 bases left between them. The CDR3 DNA is TGTGCCAGTAGTAAAGGGGACCGGGGCGGCTATGGCTACACCTTC. Encoded protein: CASSKGDRGGYGYTF. Full variable domain (remainder filled in from reference TRBV19 and TRBJ1-2): DGGITQSPKYLFRKEGQNVTLSCEQNLNHDAMYWYRQDPGQGLRLIYYSQIVNDFQKGDIAEGYSVSREKKESFPLTVTSAQKNPTAFYLCASSKGDRGGYGYTFGSGTRLTVV.

The chain employs TRBV30 and TRBJ1-5; tentative D call: TRBD1 (6 bases). V gave up 1 base and J gave up 4 bases, with 8 bases separating them. The germline V gene encodes CDR1 GTSNPN and CDR2 SVGIG (reference sequence). The CDR3 sequence is 13 residues long. The CDR3 DNA sequence: TGTGCCTGGAGTGGGACAGATAATCAGCCCCAGCATTTT. This translates into CAWSGTDNQPQHF.

This clone was counted between two and nine times. The J gene is TRBJ2-6, the V gene TRBV5-1; D may be TRBD1 or TRBD2 (6 bases each). Germline V CDR1 and CDR2: SGHRS, YFSETQ. The CDR3 totals 18 residues. V gave up 4 bases and J gave up 0 bases, with 17 bases separating them. CDR3 residues: CASSRGDTPISGANVLTF. For the CDR3, the DNA is TGCGCCAGCAGCAGGGGGGACACGCCGATCTCTGGGGCCAACGTCCTGACTTTC.

The chain employs TRBV30 and TRBJ2-2, with a weak D call TRBD2 (6 bases). Germline CDR1 GTSNPN, CDR2 SVGIG (reference sequence). This CDR3 comprises 15 residues. The germline V and J ends were trimmed by 3 bases and 4 bases, with 15 bases remaining between them. The CDR3 reads CAWSNLGGSTGELFF. As DNA, the CDR3 is TGTGCCTGGAGCAACCTGGGGGGTAGCACCGGGGAGCTGTTTTTT.

The rearrangement links TRBV28 to TRBJ2-7; D possibly corresponds to TRBD2 (5 bases). Germline lookup yields CDR1 MDHEN and CDR2 SYDVKM. Trimming stripped 3 bases from V and 2 bases from J, with 11 bases between. The CDR3 extends over 14 amino acids. CDR3 DNA sequence: TGTGCCAGCAGTTTCCGGGAAGCGGCCTACGAGCAGTACTTC. It specifies CASSFREAAYEQYF.